The rows below give T cell receptor beta chains drawn from one sample of a study of blood T cell repertoires in COVID-19. Sequenced by immunoSEQ multiplex PCR; TCRdb stores in-frame clones only, minus some. In the table there are tens of thousands of clones, around 65% of which are singletons. Sample: peripheral blood. The receptors were sampled from a woman in her 70s with acute or convalescent COVID-19. CDR3s include the opening cysteine and the closing phenylalanine or tryptophan. A D gene is named only where the DNA matches it firmly. Not all rows give a size; the values are once, few, many and, for expanded clones, a class.

j_gene	abundance	len	d_gene	v_gene	CDR3nt	CDR3aa
TRBJ2-5	-	15	-	TRBV5-6	TGTGCCAGCAGCGCTCAAACTAGTGCTCAAGAGACCCAGTACTTC	CASSAQTSAQETQYF
TRBJ2-2	-	15	TRBD2	TRBV7-7	TGTGCCAGCAGCCTCGGACTAGCGAGGAACGGGGAGCTGTTTTTT	CASSLGLARNGELFF
TRBJ1-2	-	14	-	TRBV2	TGTGCCAGCAGTGATATTGGAACAGCCGATGGCTACACCTTC	CASSDIGTADGYTF
TRBJ1-2	-	16	TRBD1	TRBV5-5	TGTGCCAGCAGCTTGACGCCCGGACAGGGGGCCGATGGCTACACCTTC	CASSLTPGQGADGYTF
TRBJ2-1	-	13	TRBD2	TRBV5-1	TGCGCCAGCAGGCTAGCGGCGGAGGGAGAGCAGTTCTTC	CASRLAAEGEQFF
TRBJ2-2	once	15	TRBD1	TRBV4-1	TGCGCCAGCAGACCCGGTGGACAGGGCGGCGGGGAGCTGTTTTTT	CASRPGGQGGGELFF
TRBJ1-5	-	13	-	TRBV28	TGTGCCAGCAGCCGGGTGGCCGATCAGCCCCAGCATTTT	CASSRVADQPQHF
TRBJ1-2	many	11	-	TRBV28	TGTGCCAGCAGCCGCACAGAAGGCTACACCTTC	CASSRTEGYTF
TRBJ2-1	-	11	TRBD2	TRBV2	TGTGCCAGCTTGCGGGGGGGTGAGCAGTTCTTC	CASLRGGEQFF
TRBJ1-6	-	15	-	TRBV7-6	TGTGCCAGCAGCTTAGATTGGGGGGGCCAGTCACCCCTCCACTTT	CASSLDWGGQSPLHF
TRBJ2-5	-	16	TRBD2	TRBV7-2	TGTGCCAGCAGCGGGACTAGCGGGGGGGCTCAGAAGACCCAGTACTTC	CASSGTSGGAQKTQYF
TRBJ2-1	-	18	TRBD1	TRBV27	TGTGCCAGCACTCCTCCTGGGGGCTCCCTCAGGGGGTACAATGAGCAGTTCTTC	CASTPPGGSLRGYNEQFF
TRBJ2-7	medium-sized	15	TRBD1	TRBV4-1	TGCGCCAGCAGCCAGCCCGGGACAGGGAAATACGAGCAGTACTTC	CASSQPGTGKYEQYF
TRBJ2-7	-	16	TRBD1	TRBV2	TGTGCCAGCAGTGAATCGGAGTGGGACAGATCCTACGAGCAGTACTTC	CASSESEWDRSYEQYF
TRBJ1-5	-	15	-	TRBV6-1	TGTGCCAGCAGTGAAATACAGGATAGCAATCAGCCCCAGCATTTT	CASSEIQDSNQPQHF
TRBJ2-3	-	15	TRBD1	TRBV6-1	TGTGCCAGCAGTGAAGGGCAGGGGGCCGCAGATACGCAGTATTTT	CASSEGQGAADTQYF
TRBJ1-2	-	15	-	TRBV3-1/TRBV3-2	TGTGCCAGCAGCCTAAGACAGGTTGCTAACTATGGCTACACCTTC	CASSLRQVANYGYTF
TRBJ2-2	-	15	TRBD1	TRBV10-3	TGTGCCATCAGTCGTCAGGGGGCGCCGACCGGGGAGCTGTTTTTT	CAISRQGAPTGELFF
TRBJ2-2	-	17	TRBD1	TRBV7-3	TGTGCCAGCAGCTTATTGGGGACAGGGTTGGACACCGGGGAGCTGTTTTTT	CASSLLGTGLDTGELFF
TRBJ2-7	-	14	-	TRBV11-2	TGTGCCAGCAGCTCGCAGGGAAGATACTACGAGCAGTACTTC	CASSSQGRYYEQYF
TRBJ2-1	few	15	TRBD2	TRBV2	TGTGCCAGCAAACGGACTAGCGGGGGATACAATGAGCAGTTCTTC	CASKRTSGGYNEQFF
TRBJ2-7	-	15	-	TRBV19	TGTGCCAGTAGTATCGGGGGACCGCGATCCTACGAGCAGTACTTC	CASSIGGPRSYEQYF
TRBJ2-1	few	15	TRBD2	TRBV28	TGTGCCAGCAGTTTATTCCGGGGGGGATACAATGAGCAGTTCTTC	CASSLFRGGYNEQFF
TRBJ1-1	few	14	-	TRBV25-1	TGTGCCAGCAGTGATTCCGGAGGTCTCGCTGAAGCTTTCTTT	CASSDSGGLAEAFF
TRBJ1-5	-	12	-	TRBV28	TGTGCCAGCAGTTTGGGGGGGCAGCCCCAGCATTTT	CASSLGGQPQHF
TRBJ2-7	few	16	TRBD1	TRBV5-4	TGTGCCAGCAGCGCTGCTGTGCGACAGGGGCTTGGGGAGCAGTACTTC	CASSAAVRQGLGEQYF
TRBJ2-5	-	13	-	TRBV29-1	TGCAGCGTTGGAGTCAGGGGCGGAGAGACCCAGTACTTC	CSVGVRGGETQYF
TRBJ2-1	-	14	-	TRBV6-5	TGTGCCAGCAGTTACTGGCAGGGGGGCAATGAGCAGTTCTTC	CASSYWQGGNEQFF
TRBJ2-3	few	14	TRBD2	TRBV2	TGTGCCAGCACTTCCGGGGGGGCCACAGATACGCAGTATTTT	CASTSGGATDTQYF
TRBJ2-7	many	16	TRBD2	TRBV6-2/TRBV6-3	TGTGCCAGCAGTTATCCCTCTAGCGGGGGGACCTACGAGCAGTACTTC	CASSYPSSGGTYEQYF
TRBJ2-2	few	16	-	TRBV5-4	TGTGCCAGCAGCTTGGTCGGCAGGGGATGGTCCGGGGAGCTGTTTTTT	CASSLVGRGWSGELFF
TRBJ2-7	few	14	TRBD2	TRBV10-1	TGCGCCAGCAGTCCATCACTAGCGGGGGGCGAGCAGTACTTC	CASSPSLAGGEQYF
TRBJ1-2	-	13	-	TRBV4-1	TGCGCCAGCAGCCAACCGGCAGGGTATGGCTACACCTTC	CASSQPAGYGYTF
TRBJ2-7	-	14	-	TRBV21-1	TGTGCCAGTAAAGGACAGGCTTCAGCCTACGAGCAGTACTTC	CASKGQASAYEQYF
TRBJ2-5	-	16	-	TRBV13	TGTGCCAGCAGATCCCGCAGCGGTCGTAACCAAGAGACCCAGTACTTC	CASRSRSGRNQETQYF
TRBJ1-6	few	17	-	TRBV3-1/TRBV3-2	TGTGCCAGCAGCCAAGCCCCGGGTAGCAAGTATAATTCACCCCTCCACTTT	CASSQAPGSKYNSPLHF
TRBJ2-7	medium-sized	15	-	TRBV4-1	TGCGCCAGCAGCCAAGAGACCTCAAGGGGCCACGAGCAGTACTTC	CASSQETSRGHEQYF
TRBJ1-5	once	15	-	TRBV10-3	TGTGCCATCAGTGTGTCAGGGGATAGCAATCAGCCCCAGCATTTT	CAISVSGDSNQPQHF
TRBJ2-1	once	17	TRBD2	TRBV3-1/TRBV3-2	TGTGCCAGCAGCCAAGCGAGATTGGCGGGAGGCGGGGGTGAGCAGTTCTTC	CASSQARLAGGGGEQFF
TRBJ2-7	-	13	-	TRBV5-1	TGCGCCAGCAGCCTGCTTGCAGACTACGAGCAGTACTTC	CASSLLADYEQYF
TRBJ2-5	-	14	TRBD1	TRBV28	TGTGCCAGCAGTGCCGGACAGGGGTGGGAGACCCAGTACTTC	CASSAGQGWETQYF
TRBJ2-7	-	15	-	TRBV27	TGTGCCAGCAGTTTATCGGGGGCACCTCAGGGCGAGCAGTACTTC	CASSLSGAPQGEQYF
TRBJ1-4	-	13	-	TRBV6-6	TGTGCCACCATAGGAGGGAGGAATGAAAAACTGTTTTTT	CATIGGRNEKLFF
TRBJ1-2	-	14	-	TRBV5-1	TGCGCCAGCAGCCCGGGGGACGTCCGCTATGGCTACACCTTC	CASSPGDVRYGYTF
TRBJ1-6	once	14	-	TRBV2	TGTGCCAGCAGTGAAGGACAGCATAATTCACCCCTCCACTTT	CASSEGQHNSPLHF
TRBJ1-6	-	14	-	TRBV20-1	TGCAGTGCTAGTGCCCGGTTAGCGGATTCACCCCTCCACTTT	CSASARLADSPLHF
TRBJ1-3	once	15	TRBD1	TRBV11-2	TGTGCCAGCAGCCGTACAGGGGACCCAGGAAACACCATATATTTT	CASSRTGDPGNTIYF
TRBJ2-2	-	14	-	TRBV3-1/TRBV3-2	TGTGCCAGCACCCCCGGGTTACGCACCGGGGAGCTGTTTTTT	CASTPGLRTGELFF
TRBJ2-1	few	16	TRBD1	TRBV5-6	TGTGCCAGCAGCTCGTTGCGACAGGGCATTAACAATGAGCAGTTCTTC	CASSSLRQGINNEQFF
TRBJ1-2	-	13	-	TRBV7-9	TGTGCCAGCAGCCTTGACAGTCCCGTGGGCTACACCTTC	CASSLDSPVGYTF
TRBJ1-5	-	18	-	TRBV4-1	TGCGCCAGCAGCCAAGGCTTCTCAGGGGTATTGCGGGATCAGCCCCAGCATTTT	CASSQGFSGVLRDQPQHF
TRBJ1-2	-	14	-	TRBV28	TGTGCCAGCAGTTTATTGGGAGCTAACTATGGCTACACCTTC	CASSLLGANYGYTF
TRBJ1-3	-	12	-	TRBV7-8	TGTGCCAGTTCAGGCTCTGGAAACACCATATATTTT	CASSGSGNTIYF
TRBJ2-7	-	15	TRBD2	TRBV11-2	TGTGCCAGCAGCTTAGCGGGGGGGGCATCCTACGAGCAGTACTTC	CASSLAGGASYEQYF
TRBJ1-2	-	15	TRBD1	TRBV14	TGTGCCAGCAGCCTGATGGACAGGGCTTCCTATGGCTACACCTTC	CASSLMDRASYGYTF
TRBJ2-5	-	13	-	TRBV2	TGTGCCAGCTATTACGGGTACGGAGAGACCCAGTACTTC	CASYYGYGETQYF
TRBJ2-5	-	12	-	TRBV5-8	TGTGCCAGCAGCTTGCAAGGGAGGTACCAGTACTTC	CASSLQGRYQYF
TRBJ2-7	few	19	TRBD2	TRBV3-1/TRBV3-2	TGTGCCAGCAGCCTACGGACGGGGGGACATAGCGGGAGCTCCTACGAGCAGTACTTC	CASSLRTGGHSGSSYEQYF
TRBJ2-5	-	16	TRBD2	TRBV7-3	TGTGCCAGCAGCTTACCTAGCGGGAGAGGGCGGGAGACCCAGTACTTC	CASSLPSGRGRETQYF
TRBJ1-5	-	23	TRBD1	TRBV27	TGTGCCAGCAGTGCACCGTATCTCCTCGGACAGGGCCGAGTGGATTCAAGCAATCAGCCCCAGCATTTT	CASSAPYLLGQGRVDSSNQPQHF